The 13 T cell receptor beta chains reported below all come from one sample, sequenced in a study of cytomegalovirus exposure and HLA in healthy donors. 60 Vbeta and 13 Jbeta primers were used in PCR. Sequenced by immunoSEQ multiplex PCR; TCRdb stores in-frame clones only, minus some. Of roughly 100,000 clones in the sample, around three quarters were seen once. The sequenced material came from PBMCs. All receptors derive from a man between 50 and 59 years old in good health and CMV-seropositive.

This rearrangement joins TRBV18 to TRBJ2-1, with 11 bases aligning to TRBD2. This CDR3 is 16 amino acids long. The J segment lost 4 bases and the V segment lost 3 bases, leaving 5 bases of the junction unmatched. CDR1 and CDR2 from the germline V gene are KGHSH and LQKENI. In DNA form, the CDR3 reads TGTGCCAGCTCACCGCTAGCGGGAGGAGTTTACAATGAGCAGTTCTTC. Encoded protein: CASSPLAGGVYNEQFF.

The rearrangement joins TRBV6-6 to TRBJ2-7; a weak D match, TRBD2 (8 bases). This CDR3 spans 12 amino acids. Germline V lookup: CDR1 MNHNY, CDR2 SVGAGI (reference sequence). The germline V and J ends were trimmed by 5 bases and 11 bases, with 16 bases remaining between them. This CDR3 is CASSPGTAGEYF. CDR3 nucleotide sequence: TGTGCCAGCAGTCCCGGGACAGCGGGGGAGTACTTC.

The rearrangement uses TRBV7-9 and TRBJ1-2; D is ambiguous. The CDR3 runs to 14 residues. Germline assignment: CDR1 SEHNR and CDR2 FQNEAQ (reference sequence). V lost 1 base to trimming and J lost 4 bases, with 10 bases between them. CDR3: CASSLEAGSYGYTF. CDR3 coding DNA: TGTGCCAGCAGCTTAGAGGCGGGATCCTATGGCTACACCTTC.

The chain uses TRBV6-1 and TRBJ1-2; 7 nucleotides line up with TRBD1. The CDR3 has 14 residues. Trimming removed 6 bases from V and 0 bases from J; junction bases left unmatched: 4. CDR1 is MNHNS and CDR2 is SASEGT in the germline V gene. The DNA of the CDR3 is TGTGCCAGCAGGACAGGGAGTACTAACTATGGCTACACCTTC. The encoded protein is CASRTGSTNYGYTF.

This CDR3 reads CAVVSDRGNTEAFF. For the CDR3, the DNA is TGTGCCGTTGTATCAGACAGGGGGAACACTGAAGCTTTCTTT. The rearrangement uses TRBV10-3 and TRBJ1-1, with 8 bases identical to TRBD1. The CDR3 is 14 amino acids. The V and J ends lost 11 bases and 1 base, in that order; junction bases with no gene match: 9. Germline V gene sequence: CDR1 ENHRY, CDR2 SYGVKD.

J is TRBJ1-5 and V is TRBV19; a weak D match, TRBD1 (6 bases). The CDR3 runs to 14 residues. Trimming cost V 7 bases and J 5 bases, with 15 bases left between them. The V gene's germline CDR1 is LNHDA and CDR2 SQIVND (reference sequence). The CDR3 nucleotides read TGTGCCAGTACCATCGGGGGGGGCCATCAGCCCCAGCATTTT. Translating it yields CASTIGGGHQPQHF.

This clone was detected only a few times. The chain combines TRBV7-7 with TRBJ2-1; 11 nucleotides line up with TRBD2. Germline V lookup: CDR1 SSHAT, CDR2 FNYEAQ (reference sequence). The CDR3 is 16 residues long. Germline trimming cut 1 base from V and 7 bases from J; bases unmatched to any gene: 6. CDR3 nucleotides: TGTGCCAGCAGCTTAGGGCAGTTAGCGGGAGGGAATGAGCAGTTCTTC. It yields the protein CASSLGQLAGGNEQFF.

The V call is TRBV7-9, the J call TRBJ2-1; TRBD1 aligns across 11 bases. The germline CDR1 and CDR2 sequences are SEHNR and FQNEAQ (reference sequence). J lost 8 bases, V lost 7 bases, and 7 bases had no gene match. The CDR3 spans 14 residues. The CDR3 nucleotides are TGTGCCAGCACCCAGGACAGGGGGCACGATGAGCAGTTCTTC. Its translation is CASTQDRGHDEQFF.

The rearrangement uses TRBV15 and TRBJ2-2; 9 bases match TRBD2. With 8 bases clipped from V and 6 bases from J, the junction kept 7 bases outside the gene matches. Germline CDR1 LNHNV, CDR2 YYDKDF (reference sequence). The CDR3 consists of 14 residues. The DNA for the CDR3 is TGTGCCACCGCGGGCTTAGCGGGGGCCGGGGAGCTGTTTTTT. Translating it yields CATAGLAGAGELFF.

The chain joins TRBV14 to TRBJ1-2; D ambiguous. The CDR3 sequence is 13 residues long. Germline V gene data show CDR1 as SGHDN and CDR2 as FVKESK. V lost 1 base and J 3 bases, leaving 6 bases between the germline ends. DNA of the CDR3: TGTGCCAGCAGCCAAGGCCAGGACTATGGCTACACCTTC. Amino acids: CASSQGQDYGYTF.

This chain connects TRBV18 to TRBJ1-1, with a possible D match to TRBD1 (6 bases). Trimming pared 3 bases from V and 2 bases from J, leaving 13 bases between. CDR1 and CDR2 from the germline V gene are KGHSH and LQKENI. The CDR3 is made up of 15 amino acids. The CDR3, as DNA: TGTGCCAGCTCACCCGGACAGTGGGGTAACACTGAAGCTTTCTTT. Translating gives CASSPGQWGNTEAFF. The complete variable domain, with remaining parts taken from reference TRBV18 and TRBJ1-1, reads NAGVMQNPRHLVRRRGQEARLRCSPMKGHSHVYWYRQLPEEGLKFMVYLQKENIIDESGMPKERFSAEFPKEGPSILRIQQVVRGDSAAYFCASSPGQWGNTEAFFGQGTRLTVV.

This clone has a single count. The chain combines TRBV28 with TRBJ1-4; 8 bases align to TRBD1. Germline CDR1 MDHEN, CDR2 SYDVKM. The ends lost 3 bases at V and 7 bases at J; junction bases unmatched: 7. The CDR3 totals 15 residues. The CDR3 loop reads CASSFQGAVGEKLFF. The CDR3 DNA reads TGTGCCAGCAGTTTCCAGGGGGCGGTTGGTGAAAAACTGTTTTTT.

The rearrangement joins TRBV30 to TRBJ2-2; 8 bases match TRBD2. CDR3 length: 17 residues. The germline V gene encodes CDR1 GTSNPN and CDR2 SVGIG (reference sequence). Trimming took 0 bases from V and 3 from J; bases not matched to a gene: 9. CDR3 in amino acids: CAWSVWSGTRYTGELFF. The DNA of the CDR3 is TGTGCCTGGAGTGTTTGGAGCGGGACTAGGTACACCGGGGAGCTGTTTTTT.